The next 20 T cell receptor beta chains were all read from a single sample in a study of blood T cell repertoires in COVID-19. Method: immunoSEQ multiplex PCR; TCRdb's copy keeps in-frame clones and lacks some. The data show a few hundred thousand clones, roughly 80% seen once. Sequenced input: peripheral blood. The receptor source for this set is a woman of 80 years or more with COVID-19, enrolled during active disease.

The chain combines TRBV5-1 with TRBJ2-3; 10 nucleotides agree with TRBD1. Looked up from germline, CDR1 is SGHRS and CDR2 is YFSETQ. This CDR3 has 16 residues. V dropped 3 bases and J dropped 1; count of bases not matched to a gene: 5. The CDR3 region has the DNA TGCGCCAGCAGCTCCTCCGGGACAGGGGGCACAGATACGCAGTATTTT. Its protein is CASSSSGTGGTDTQYF.

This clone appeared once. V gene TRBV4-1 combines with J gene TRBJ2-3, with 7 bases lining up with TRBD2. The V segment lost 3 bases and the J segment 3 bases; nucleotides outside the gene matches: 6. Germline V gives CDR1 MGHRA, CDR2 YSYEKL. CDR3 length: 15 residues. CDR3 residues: CASSHARGVTDTQYF. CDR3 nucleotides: TGCGCCAGCAGCCACGCCCGGGGGGTGACAGATACGCAGTATTTT.

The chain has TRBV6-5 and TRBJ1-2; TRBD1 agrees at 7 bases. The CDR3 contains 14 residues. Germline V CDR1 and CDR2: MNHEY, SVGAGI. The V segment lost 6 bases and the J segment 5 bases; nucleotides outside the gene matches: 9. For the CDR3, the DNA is TGTGCCAGCAGCCGGGACAGCCGGACGTATGGCTACACCTTC. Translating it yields CASSRDSRTYGYTF.

The CDR3 region is CAWSANRGIGYSNQPQHF. Here the CDR3 DNA reads TGTGCCTGGAGTGCAAACAGGGGGATAGGCTATAGCAATCAGCCCCAGCATTTT. This chain joins TRBV30 and TRBJ1-5; 8 bases align to TRBD1. Trimming removed 1 base from V and 0 bases from J; junction bases left unmatched: 11. The CDR3 totals 18 residues. Germline CDR1 GTSNPN, CDR2 SVGIG (reference sequence). Using reference TRBV30 and TRBJ1-5 for the parts outside the CDR3, the full variable domain is SQTIHQWPATLVQPVGSPLSLECTVEGTSNPNLYWYRQAAGRGLQLLFYSVGIGQISSEVPQNLSASRPQDRQFILSSKKLLLSDSGFYLCAWSANRGIGYSNQPQHFGDGTRLSIL.

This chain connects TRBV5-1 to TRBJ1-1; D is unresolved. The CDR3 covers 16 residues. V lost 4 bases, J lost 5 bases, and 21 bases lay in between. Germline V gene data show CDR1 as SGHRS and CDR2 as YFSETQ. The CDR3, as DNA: TGCGCCAGCAGCCTTCCGGGGAAAAGAGGGAATACTGAAGCTTTCTTT. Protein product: CASSLPGKRGNTEAFF.

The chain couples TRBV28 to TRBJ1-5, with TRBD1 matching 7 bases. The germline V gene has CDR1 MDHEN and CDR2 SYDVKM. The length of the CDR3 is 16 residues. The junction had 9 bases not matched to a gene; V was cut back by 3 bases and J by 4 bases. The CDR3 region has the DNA TGTGCCAGCAGTTTTAGGCCGGAGACAGGGAATCAGCCCCAGCATTTT. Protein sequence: CASSFRPETGNQPQHF.

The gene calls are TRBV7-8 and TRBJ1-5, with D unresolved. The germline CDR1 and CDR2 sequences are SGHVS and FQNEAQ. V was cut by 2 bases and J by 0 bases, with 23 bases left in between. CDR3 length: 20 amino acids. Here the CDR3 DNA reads TGTGCCAGCAGCTTAACGATGGGCCTCCGTCCCTCTTATAGCAATCAGCCCCAGCATTTT. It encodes CASSLTMGLRPSYSNQPQHF.

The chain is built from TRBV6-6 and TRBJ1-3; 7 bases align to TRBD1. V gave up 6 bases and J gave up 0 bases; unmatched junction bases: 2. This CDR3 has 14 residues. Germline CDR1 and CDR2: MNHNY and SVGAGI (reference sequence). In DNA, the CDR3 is TGTGCCAGCAGGGGACAGAGCTCTGGAAACACCATATATTTT. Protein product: CASRGQSSGNTIYF.

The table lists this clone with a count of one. The DNA of the CDR3 is TGTGCCAGCAGCCTACAGGGGTCTGGGGCCAACGTCCTGACTTTC. Translated, it gives CASSLQGSGANVLTF. V is TRBV13 and J is TRBJ2-6; 7 nucleotides match TRBD1. The CDR3 contains 15 residues. Germline assignment: CDR1 PRHDT and CDR2 FYEKMQ (reference sequence). V shed 5 bases and J 1 base; nucleotides not matched to a gene: 2.

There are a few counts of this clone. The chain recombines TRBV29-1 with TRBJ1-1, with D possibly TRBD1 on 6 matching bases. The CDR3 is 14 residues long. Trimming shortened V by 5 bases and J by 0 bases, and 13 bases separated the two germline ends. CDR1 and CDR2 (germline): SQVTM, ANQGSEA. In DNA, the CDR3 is TGCAGCGTTAATAGGGGGGGGATGAACACTGAAGCTTTCTTT. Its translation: CSVNRGGMNTEAFF.

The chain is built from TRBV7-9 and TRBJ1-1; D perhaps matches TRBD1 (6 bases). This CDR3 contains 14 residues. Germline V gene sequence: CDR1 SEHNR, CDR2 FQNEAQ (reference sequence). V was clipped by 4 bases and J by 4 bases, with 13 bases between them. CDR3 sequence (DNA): TGTGCCAGCAGCTCCCCAGGGGTCGGCACTGAAGCTTTCTTT. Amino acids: CASSSPGVGTEAFF. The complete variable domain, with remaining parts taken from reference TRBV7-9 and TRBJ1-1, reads DTGVSQNPRHKITKRGQNVTFRCDPISEHNRLYWYRQTLGQGPEFLTYFQNEAQLEKSRLLSDRFSAERPKGSFSTLEIQRTEQGDSAMYLCASSSPGVGTEAFFGQGTRLTVV.

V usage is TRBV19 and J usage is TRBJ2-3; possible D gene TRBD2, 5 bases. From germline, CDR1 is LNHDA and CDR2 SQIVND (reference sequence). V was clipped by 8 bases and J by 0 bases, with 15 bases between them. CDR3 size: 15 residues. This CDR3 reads CASAPGVSSTDTQYF. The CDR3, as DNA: TGTGCCAGTGCACCCGGGGTATCTAGCACAGATACGCAGTATTTT.

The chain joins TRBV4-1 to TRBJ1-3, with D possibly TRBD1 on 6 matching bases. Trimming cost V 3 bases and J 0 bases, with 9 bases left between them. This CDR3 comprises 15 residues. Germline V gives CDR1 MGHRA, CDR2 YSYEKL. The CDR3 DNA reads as TGCGCCAGCAGCCAGGACAGTTTCTCTGGAAACACCATATATTTT. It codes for CASSQDSFSGNTIYF.

The CDR3 DNA follows: TGTGCCAGCAGTCCTCAACCGACAGGGGTCACTGAAGCTTTCTTT. The encoded protein is CASSPQPTGVTEAFF. V gene TRBV7-2 combines with J gene TRBJ1-1, with 8 bases identical to TRBD1. V lost 6 bases to trimming and J lost 4 bases; unmatched junction nucleotides: 10. The CDR3 has 15 amino acids. Germline CDR1 is SGHTA and CDR2 is FQGNSA.

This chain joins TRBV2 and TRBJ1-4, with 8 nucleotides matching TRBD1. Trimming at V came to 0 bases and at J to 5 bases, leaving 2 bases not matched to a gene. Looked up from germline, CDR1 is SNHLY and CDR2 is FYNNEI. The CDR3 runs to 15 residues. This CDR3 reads CASSEADRVNEKLFF. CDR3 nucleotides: TGTGCCAGCAGTGAAGCGGACAGGGTGAATGAAAAACTGTTTTTT.

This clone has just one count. The chain's CDR3 is CASTNPGTANYGYTF. Written as DNA, the CDR3 is TGTGCCAGCACCAATCCGGGGACAGCTAACTATGGCTACACCTTC. This chain uses TRBV2 with TRBJ1-2, with 7 bases that match TRBD1. The CDR3 totals 15 residues. V lost 7 bases and J lost 0; bases outside the gene matches: 8. The germline V gene has CDR1 SNHLY and CDR2 FYNNEI.

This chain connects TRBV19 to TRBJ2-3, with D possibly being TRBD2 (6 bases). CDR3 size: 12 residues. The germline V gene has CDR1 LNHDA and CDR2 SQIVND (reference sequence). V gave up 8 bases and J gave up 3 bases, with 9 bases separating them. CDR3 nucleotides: TGTGCCAGTGGGGGGTGGACAGATACGCAGTATTTT. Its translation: CASGGWTDTQYF.

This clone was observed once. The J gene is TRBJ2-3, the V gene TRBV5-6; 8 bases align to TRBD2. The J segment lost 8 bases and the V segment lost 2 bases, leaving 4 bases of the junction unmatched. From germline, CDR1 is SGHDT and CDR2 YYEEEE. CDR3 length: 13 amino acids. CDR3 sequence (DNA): TGTGCCAGCAGCTTCGGGGGGGCCGGTACGCAGTATTTT. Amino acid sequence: CASSFGGAGTQYF.

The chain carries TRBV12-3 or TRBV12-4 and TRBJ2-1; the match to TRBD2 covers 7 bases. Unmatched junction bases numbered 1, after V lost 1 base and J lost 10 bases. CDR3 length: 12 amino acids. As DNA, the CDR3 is TGTGCCAGCAGTTTAGGCGGGGGAGAGCAGTTCTTC. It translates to CASSLGGGEQFF.

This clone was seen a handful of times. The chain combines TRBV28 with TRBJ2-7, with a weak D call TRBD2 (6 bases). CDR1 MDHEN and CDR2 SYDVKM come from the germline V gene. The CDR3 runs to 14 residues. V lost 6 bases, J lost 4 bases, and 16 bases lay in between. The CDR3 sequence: CASSASGGGYEQYV. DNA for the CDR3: TGTGCCAGCAGCGCATCCGGGGGTGGTTACGAGCAGTACGTC.